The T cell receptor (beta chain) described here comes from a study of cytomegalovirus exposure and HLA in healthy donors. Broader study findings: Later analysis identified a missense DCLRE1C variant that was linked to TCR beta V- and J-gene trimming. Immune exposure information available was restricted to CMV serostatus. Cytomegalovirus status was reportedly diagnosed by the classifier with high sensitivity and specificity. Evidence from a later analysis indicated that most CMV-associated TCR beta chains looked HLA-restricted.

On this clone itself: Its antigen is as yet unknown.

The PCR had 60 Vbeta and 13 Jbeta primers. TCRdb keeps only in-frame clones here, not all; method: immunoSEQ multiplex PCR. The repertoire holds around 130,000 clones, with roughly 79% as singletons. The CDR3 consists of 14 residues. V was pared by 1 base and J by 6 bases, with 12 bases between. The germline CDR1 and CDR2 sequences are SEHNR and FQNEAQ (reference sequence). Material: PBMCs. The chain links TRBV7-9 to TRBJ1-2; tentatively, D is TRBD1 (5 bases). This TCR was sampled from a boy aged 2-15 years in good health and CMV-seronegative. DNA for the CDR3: TGTGCCAGCAGCTTAGTAGTTCAGGGCAATGGCTACACCTTC. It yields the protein CASSLVVQGNGYTF. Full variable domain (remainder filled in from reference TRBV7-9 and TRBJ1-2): DTGVSQNPRHKITKRGQNVTFRCDPISEHNRLYWYRQTLGQGPEFLTYFQNEAQLEKSRLLSDRFSAERPKGSFSTLEIQRTEQGDSAMYLCASSLVVQGNGYTFGSGTRLTVV.